This T cell receptor (beta chain) was sequenced in a study of T cells in Graves' hyperthyroidism and ophthalmopathy. Diagnosing involved the use of clinical symptoms, serum thyroxine and TRAb, thyroid ultrasound and orbital computed tomography. From less than 13 ml of fresh peripheral blood, PBMCs were isolated. CDR1 and CDR2 (germline): MDHEN, SYDVKM. With 5 bases removed from V and 0 bases from J, the gap between germline ends came to 11 bases. The CDR3 sequence is 16 residues long. This clonotype was picked up a small number of times. Amplification yielded TCR beta CDR3 regions, with RNA transcripts as the source. The TCR CDR3 first-round RT-PCR relied on the HTBI primer set. TCRdb called the multiplex PCR reads again in MiXCR, with one record for every CDR3 protein. The sample includes more than 550,000 distinct CDR3 sequences, 17% of them seen just once.

This chain connects TRBV28 to TRBJ2-6; D perhaps matches TRBD1 (5 bases). This clonotype originated in a man aged 45-60 years with Graves' hyperthyroidism. Sequencing used blood. Written as DNA, the CDR3 is TGTGCCAGCAGTCCCGGACACCTCTCTGGGGCCAACGTCCTGACTTTC. Translating it yields CASSPGHLSGANVLTF.